The entry below describes one T cell receptor beta chain. Its target is unknown. Germline V gene data show CDR1 as SGHDT and CDR2 as YYEEEE. V was pared by 0 bases and J by 6 bases, with 9 bases of the junction left unmatched. The CDR3 covers 15 residues. The data derive from a study of T cells after yellow fever vaccination. Study-level background: Researchers used SMART-Seq v4 Ultra Low Input to prepare fractions that had low cell numbers. Study-wide findings and caveats: CD4 and CD8 compartments shared a small share of clonotypes, likely from convergent recombination. Bulk-population clonotypes that are abundant could appear as contaminants in FACS-sorted repertoires. Most clones from primary vaccination resurfaced after the booster (around 95% CD4, around 90% CD8).

TCRdb fed the 5' RACE reads into MiXCR, producing one record per CDR3 protein. The sample includes 310,000 or so distinct CDR3 sequences, around 6.8% of them seen just once. The rearrangement links TRBV5-6 to TRBJ2-7, with TRBD1 matching over 7 bases. The source of this sequence is a man aged 18 to 30 who received the YFV17D yellow fever vaccine. Sequenced material: PBMCs, taken about 41 days after the first yellow fever vaccination. The CDR3 is CASSLGIGTVAEQYF. Here the CDR3 DNA reads TGTGCCAGCAGCTTGGGAATAGGGACAGTGGCCGAGCAGTACTTC.